Below are 5 T cell receptor beta chains sequenced from a single sample in a study of blood T cell repertoires in COVID-19. Generated by immunoSEQ multiplex PCR, the TCRdb table keeps only in-frame clones and is missing some. This table holds 150,000 to 200,000 clones, approximately 87% found once. The sequencing input was peripheral blood. The receptors stem from a woman under 30 who had recovered from COVID-19.

The chain employs TRBV2 and TRBJ1-5; no definite D call. Germline lookup yields CDR1 SNHLY and CDR2 FYNNEI. Trimming stripped 6 bases from V and 2 bases from J, with 8 bases between. CDR3 length: 13 residues. The CDR3 nucleotides are TGTGCCAGCAGCAGACAAGGCAATCAGCCCCAGCATTTT. It encodes CASSRQGNQPQHF. The full variable domain, completed using reference TRBV2 and TRBJ1-5, is EPEVTQTPSHQVTQMGQEVILRCVPISNHLYFYWYRQILGQKVEFLVSFYNNEISEKSEIFDDQFSVERPDGSNFTLKIRSTKLEDSAMYFCASSRQGNQPQHFGDGTRLSIL.

This clone has more than one count but fewer than ten. V gene TRBV2 combines with J gene TRBJ1-5, with TRBD1 matching 7 bases. Looked up from germline, CDR1 is SNHLY and CDR2 is FYNNEI. V lost 2 bases, J lost 5 bases, and 6 bases stayed unmatched. The CDR3 is 15 residues long. The CDR3 region has the DNA TGTGCCAGCAGTGAAACAGGGGTCCGGGATCAGCCCCAGCATTTT. Residues: CASSETGVRDQPQHF.

V usage is TRBV7-2 and J usage is TRBJ1-1; D gene uncertain. Germline V gene lookup returns CDR1 SGHTA and CDR2 FQGNSA. The CDR3 totals 14 residues. Trimming removed 3 bases from V and 4 bases from J, with 12 bases in between. Written as DNA, the CDR3 is TGTGCCAGCAGCTTCTTGTCGAGGGCCACTGAAGCTTTCTTT. As protein: CASSFLSRATEAFF.

The chain has TRBV19 and TRBJ2-5, with 11 bases aligning to TRBD1. The germline gives CDR1 LNHDA, CDR2 SQIVND (reference sequence). The junction had 9 bases not matched to a gene; V was cut back by 1 base and J by 5 bases. The CDR3 spans 17 residues. For the CDR3, the DNA is TGTGCCAGTAGTATAGGGCTGGACAGGGGGCTTAGGGAGACCCAGTACTTC. Its protein product is CASSIGLDRGLRETQYF.

V gene TRBV7-9 combines with J gene TRBJ1-1; TRBD1 matches 10 bases. The CDR3 covers 15 residues. In germline, CDR1 is SEHNR, CDR2 FQNEAQ (reference sequence). The V segment lost 4 bases and the J segment 5 bases; nucleotides outside the gene matches: 7. The CDR3 sequence: CASSSPDRGRTEAFF. Written as DNA, the CDR3 is TGTGCCAGCAGCTCACCCGACAGGGGGCGTACTGAAGCTTTCTTT.